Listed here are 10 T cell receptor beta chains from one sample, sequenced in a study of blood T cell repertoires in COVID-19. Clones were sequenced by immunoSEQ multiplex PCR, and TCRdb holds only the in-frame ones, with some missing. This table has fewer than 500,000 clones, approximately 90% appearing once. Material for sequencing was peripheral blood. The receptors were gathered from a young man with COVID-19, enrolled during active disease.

CDR3 sequence (DNA): TGTGCCAGATCGGACGGACAGGCCCTTGGTCGAGAGCAGTACTTC. Protein product: CARSDGQALGREQYF. The V and J genes are TRBV2 and TRBJ2-7; TRBD1 matches at 7 bases. J was trimmed by 7 bases and V by 9 bases; bases with no gene match: 18. The germline V gene has CDR1 SNHLY and CDR2 FYNNEI. This CDR3 has 15 residues.

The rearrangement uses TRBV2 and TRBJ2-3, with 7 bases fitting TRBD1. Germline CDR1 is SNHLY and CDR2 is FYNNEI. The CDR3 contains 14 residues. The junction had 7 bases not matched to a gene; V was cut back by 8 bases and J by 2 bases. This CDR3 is CASRRQGDTDTQYF. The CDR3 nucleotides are TGTGCCAGCCGCCGGCAGGGGGACACAGATACGCAGTATTTT.

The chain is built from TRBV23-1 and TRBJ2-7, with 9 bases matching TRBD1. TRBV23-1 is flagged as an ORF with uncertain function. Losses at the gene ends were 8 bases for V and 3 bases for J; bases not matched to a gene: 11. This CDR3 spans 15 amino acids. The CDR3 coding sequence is TGCGCCAGCGTTTCTACGGACAGGGGAATCTACGAGCAGTACTTC. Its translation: CASVSTDRGIYEQYF.

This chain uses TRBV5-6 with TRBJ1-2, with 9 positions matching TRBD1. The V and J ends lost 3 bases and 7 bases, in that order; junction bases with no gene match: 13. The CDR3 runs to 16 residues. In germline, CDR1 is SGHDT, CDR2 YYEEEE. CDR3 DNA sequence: TGTGCCAGCAGCTGGGCCACACAGGGGGCAATAGGTGGCTACACCTTC. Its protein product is CASSWATQGAIGGYTF.

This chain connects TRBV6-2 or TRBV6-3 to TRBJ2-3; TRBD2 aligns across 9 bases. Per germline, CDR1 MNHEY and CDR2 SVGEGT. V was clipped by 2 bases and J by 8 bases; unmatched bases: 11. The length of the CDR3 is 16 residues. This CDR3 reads CASSYPPGGGAGTQYF. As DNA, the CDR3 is TGTGCCAGCAGTTACCCCCCGGGCGGGGGGGCGGGTACGCAGTATTTT.

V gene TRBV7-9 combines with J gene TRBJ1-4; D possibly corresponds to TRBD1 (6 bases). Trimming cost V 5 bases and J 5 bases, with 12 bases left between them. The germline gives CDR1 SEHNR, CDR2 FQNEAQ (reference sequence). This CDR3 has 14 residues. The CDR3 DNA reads TGTGCCAGCAGCGAAGGACAGACAAATGAAAAACTGTTTTTT. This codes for CASSEGQTNEKLFF.

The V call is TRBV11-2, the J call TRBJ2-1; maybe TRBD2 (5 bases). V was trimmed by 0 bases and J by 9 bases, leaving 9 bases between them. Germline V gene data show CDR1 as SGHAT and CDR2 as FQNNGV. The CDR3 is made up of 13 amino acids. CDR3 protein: CASSLERAGEQFF. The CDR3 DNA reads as TGTGCCAGCAGCTTAGAGAGGGCCGGTGAGCAGTTCTTC.

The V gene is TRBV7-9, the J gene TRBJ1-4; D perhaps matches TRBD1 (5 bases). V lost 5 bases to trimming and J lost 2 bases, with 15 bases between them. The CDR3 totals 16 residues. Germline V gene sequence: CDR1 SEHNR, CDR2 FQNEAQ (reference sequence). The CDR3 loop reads CASSPVSGGTNEKLFF. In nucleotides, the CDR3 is TGTGCCAGCAGCCCCGTTTCGGGGGGGACTAATGAAAAACTGTTTTTT.

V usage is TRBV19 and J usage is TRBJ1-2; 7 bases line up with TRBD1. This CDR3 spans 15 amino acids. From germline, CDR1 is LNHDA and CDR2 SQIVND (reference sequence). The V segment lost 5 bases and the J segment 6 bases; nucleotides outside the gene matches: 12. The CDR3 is CASSFRGGQQNGYTF. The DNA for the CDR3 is TGTGCCAGTAGTTTTCGGGGGGGACAGCAGAATGGCTACACCTTC. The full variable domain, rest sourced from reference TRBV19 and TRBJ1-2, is DGGITQSPKYLFRKEGQNVTLSCEQNLNHDAMYWYRQDPGQGLRLIYYSQIVNDFQKGDIAEGYSVSREKKESFPLTVTSAQKNPTAFYLCASSFRGGQQNGYTFGSGTRLTVV.

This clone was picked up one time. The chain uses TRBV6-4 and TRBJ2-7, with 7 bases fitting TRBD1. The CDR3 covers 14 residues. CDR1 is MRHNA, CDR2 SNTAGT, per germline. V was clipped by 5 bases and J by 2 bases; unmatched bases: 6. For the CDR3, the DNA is TGTGCCAGCAGTCTAGGGGGCGCGACCTACGAGCAGTACTTC. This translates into CASSLGGATYEQYF.